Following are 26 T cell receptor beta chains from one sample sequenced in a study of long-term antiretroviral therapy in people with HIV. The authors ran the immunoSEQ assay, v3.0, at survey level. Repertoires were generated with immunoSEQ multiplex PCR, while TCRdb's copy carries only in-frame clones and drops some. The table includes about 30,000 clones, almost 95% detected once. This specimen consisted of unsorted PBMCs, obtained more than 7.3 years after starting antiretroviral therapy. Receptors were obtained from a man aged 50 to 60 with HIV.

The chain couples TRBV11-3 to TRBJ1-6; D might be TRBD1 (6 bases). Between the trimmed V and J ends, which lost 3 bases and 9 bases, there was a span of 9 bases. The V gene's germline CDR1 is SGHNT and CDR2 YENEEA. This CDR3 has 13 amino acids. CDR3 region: CASSLSRGSPLHF. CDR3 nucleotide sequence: TGTGCCAGCAGCTTGAGCAGGGGTTCACCCCTCCACTTT.

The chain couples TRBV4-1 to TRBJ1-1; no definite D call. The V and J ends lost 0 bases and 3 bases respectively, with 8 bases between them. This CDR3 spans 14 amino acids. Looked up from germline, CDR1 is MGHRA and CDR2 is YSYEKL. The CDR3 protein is CASSQERRYTEAFF. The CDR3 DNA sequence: TGCGCCAGCAGCCAAGAAAGGCGGTACACTGAAGCTTTCTTT.

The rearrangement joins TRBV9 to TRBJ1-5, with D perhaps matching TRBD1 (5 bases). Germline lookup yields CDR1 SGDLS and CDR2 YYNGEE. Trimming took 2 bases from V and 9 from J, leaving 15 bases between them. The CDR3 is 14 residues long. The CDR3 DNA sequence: TGTGCCAGCAGCGTTGGGACTGTCCGAGGGCCCCAGCATTTT. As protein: CASSVGTVRGPQHF.

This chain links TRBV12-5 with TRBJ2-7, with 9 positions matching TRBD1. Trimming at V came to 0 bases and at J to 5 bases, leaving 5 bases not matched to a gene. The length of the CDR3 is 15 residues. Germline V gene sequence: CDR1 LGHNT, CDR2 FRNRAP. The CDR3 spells CASGLVMGQGNEQYF. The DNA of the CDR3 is TGTGCTAGTGGTTTGGTTATGGGACAGGGAAACGAGCAGTACTTC.

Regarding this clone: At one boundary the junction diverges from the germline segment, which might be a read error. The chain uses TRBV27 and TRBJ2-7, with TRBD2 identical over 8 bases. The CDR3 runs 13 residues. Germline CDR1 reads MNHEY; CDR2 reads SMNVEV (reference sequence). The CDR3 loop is CASSPIAGRRRDF. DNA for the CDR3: TGTGCCAGCAGTCCAATAGCGGGGAGACGACGTGACTTC.

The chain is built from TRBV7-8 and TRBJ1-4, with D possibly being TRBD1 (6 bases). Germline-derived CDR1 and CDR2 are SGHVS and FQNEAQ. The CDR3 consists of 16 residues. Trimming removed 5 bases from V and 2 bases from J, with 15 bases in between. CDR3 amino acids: CASSTESGATNEKLFF. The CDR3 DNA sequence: TGTGCCAGCAGCACCGAATCAGGGGCGACTAATGAAAAACTGTTTTTT.

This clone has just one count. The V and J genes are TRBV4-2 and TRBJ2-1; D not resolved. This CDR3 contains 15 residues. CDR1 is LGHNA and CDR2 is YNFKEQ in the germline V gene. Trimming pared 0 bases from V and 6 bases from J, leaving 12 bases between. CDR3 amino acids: CASSQEINPLNEQFF. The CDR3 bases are TGTGCCAGCAGCCAAGAAATAAACCCCCTCAATGAGCAGTTCTTC.

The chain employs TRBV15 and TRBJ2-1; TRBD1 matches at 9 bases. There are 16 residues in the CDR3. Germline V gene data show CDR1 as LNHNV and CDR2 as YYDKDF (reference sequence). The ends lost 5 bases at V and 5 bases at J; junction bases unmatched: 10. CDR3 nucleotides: TGTGCCACCAGCGGGCCTACAGGGGGCGCGAACAATGAGCAGTTCTTC. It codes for CATSGPTGGANNEQFF.

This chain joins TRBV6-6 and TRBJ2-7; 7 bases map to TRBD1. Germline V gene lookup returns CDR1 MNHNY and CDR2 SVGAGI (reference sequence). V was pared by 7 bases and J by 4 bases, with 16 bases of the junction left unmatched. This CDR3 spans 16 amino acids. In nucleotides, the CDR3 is TGTGCCAGCAAAAAAAGCTGGGACAGCCCGGGGTACGAGCAGTACTTC. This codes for CASKKSWDSPGYEQYF.

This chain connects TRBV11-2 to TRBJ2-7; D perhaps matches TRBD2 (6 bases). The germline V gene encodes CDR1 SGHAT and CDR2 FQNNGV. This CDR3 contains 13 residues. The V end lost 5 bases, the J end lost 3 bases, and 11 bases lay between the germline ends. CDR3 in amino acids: CASSPVGGYEQYF. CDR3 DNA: TGTGCCAGCAGCCCAGTGGGGGGCTACGAGCAGTACTTC.

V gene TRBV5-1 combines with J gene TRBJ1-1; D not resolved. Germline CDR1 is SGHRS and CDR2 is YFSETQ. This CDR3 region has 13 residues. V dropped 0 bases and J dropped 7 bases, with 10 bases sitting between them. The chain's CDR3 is CASSLEPIGEAFF. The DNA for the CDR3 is TGCGCCAGCAGCTTGGAGCCAATCGGTGAAGCTTTCTTT.

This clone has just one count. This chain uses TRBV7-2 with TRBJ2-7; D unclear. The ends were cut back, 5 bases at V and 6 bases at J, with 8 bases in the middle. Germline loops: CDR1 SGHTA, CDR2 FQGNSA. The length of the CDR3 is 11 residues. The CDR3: CASSNGPEQYF. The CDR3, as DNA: TGTGCCAGCAGCAATGGCCCCGAGCAGTACTTC.

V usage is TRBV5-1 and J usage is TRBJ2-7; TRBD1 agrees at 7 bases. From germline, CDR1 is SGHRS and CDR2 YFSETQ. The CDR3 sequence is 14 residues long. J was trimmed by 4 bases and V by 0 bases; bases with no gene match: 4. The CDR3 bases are TGCGCCAGCAGCTTGGCCGAGGGGGCATACGAGCAGTACTTC. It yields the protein CASSLAEGAYEQYF.

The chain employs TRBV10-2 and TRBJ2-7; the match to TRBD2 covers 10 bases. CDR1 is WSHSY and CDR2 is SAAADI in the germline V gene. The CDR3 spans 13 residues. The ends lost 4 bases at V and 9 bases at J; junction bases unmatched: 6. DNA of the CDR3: TGCGCCAGCAGTGGTCCTAGCGGGGGATCGCAGTACTTC. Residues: CASSGPSGGSQYF.

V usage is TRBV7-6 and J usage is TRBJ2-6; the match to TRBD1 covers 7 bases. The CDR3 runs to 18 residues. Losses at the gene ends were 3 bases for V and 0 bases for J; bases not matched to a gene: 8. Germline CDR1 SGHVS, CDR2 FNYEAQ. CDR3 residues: CASSFGQARGSGANVLTF. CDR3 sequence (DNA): TGTGCCAGCAGCTTCGGACAGGCTCGGGGCTCTGGGGCCAACGTCCTGACTTTC.

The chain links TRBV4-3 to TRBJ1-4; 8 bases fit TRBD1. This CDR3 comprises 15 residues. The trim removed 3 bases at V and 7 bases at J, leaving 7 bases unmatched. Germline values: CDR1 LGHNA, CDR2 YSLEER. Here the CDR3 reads CASSQGGQASEKLFF. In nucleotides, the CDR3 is TGCGCCAGCAGCCAGGGGGGACAGGCTAGTGAAAAACTGTTTTTT.

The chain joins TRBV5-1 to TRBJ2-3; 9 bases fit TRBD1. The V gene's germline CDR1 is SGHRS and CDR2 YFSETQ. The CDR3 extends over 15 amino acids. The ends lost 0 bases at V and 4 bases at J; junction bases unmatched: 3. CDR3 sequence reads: CASSLGTGVADTQYF. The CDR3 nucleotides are TGCGCCAGCAGCTTGGGGACAGGGGTGGCAGATACGCAGTATTTT.

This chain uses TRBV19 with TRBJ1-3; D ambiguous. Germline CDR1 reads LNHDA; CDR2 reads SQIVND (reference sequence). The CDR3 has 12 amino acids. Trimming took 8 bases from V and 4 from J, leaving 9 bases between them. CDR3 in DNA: TGTGCCAGTGGCACAGTCGGAAACACCATATATTTT. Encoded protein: CASGTVGNTIYF.

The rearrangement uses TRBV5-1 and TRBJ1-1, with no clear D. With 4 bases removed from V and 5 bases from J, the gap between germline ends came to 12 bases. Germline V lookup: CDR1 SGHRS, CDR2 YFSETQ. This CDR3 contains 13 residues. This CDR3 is CASSTSLGTEAFF. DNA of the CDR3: TGCGCCAGCAGCACCTCCTTGGGGACTGAAGCTTTCTTT.

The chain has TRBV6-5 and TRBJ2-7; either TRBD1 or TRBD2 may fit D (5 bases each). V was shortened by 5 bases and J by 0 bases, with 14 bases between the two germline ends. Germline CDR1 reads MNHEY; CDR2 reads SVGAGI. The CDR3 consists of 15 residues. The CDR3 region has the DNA TGTGCCAGCAGTCTGGGACGGTCATACTCCTACGAGCAGTACTTC. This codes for CASSLGRSYSYEQYF.

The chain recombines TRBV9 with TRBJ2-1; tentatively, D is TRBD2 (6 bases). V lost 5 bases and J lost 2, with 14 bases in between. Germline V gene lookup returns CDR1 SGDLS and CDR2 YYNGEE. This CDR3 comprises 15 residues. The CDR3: CASREWGDPYNEQFF. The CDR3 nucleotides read TGTGCCAGCAGGGAGTGGGGGGACCCCTACAATGAGCAGTTCTTC.

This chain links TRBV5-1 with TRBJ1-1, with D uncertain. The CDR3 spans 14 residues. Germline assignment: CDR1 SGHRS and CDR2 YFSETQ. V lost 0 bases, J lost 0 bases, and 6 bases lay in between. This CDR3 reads CASSLVGLNTEAFF. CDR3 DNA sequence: TGCGCCAGCAGCTTGGTTGGCTTGAACACTGAAGCTTTCTTT.

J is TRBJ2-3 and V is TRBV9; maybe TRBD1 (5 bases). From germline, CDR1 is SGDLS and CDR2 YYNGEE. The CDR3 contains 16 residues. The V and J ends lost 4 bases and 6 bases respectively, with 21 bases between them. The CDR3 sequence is CASSPHGAEFTDTQYF. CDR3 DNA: TGTGCCAGCAGCCCTCATGGGGCGGAATTCACTGATACGCAGTATTTT.

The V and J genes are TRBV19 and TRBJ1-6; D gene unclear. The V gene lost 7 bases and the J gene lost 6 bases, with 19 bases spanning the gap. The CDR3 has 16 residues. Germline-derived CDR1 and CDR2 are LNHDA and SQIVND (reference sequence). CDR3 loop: CASTSGNSNLNSPLHF. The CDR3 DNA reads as TGTGCCAGTACCTCGGGGAACTCGAACCTTAATTCACCCCTCCACTTT.

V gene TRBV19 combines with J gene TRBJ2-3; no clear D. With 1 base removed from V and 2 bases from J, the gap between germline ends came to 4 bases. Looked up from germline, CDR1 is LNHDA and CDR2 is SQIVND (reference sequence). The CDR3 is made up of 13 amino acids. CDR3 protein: CASSIAITDTQYF. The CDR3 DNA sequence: TGTGCCAGTAGTATAGCGATCACAGATACGCAGTATTTT.

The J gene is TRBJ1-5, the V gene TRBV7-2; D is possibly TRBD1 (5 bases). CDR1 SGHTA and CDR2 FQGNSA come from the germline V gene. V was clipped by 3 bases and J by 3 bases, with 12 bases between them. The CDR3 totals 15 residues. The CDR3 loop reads CASSFPTADNQPQHF. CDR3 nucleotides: TGTGCCAGCAGCTTTCCGACAGCAGACAATCAGCCCCAGCATTTT. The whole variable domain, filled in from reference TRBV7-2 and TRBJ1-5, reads GAGVSQSPSNKVTEKGKDVELRCDPISGHTALYWYRQSLGQGLEFLIYFQGNSAPDKSGLPSDRFSAERTGGSVSTLTIQRTQQEDSAVYLCASSFPTADNQPQHFGDGTRLSIL.